The 9 T cell receptor beta chains below come from one sample, sequenced in a study of blood T cell repertoires in COVID-19. The method was immunoSEQ multiplex PCR; TCRdb's version includes in-frame clones alone and lacks a portion of them. This table holds around 55,000 clones, more than 80% found once. Specimen: peripheral blood. The receptors shown here come from a human donor with active COVID-19. The donor label of this sample is uncertain.

This rearrangement joins TRBV6-6 to TRBJ2-2; possibly TRBD1 for D (6 bases). The ends were cut back, 9 bases at V and 1 base at J, with 12 bases in the middle. There are 14 residues in the CDR3. CDR1 is MNHNY and CDR2 is SVGAGI in the germline V gene (reference sequence). As DNA, the CDR3 is TGTGCCAGTTTTGGGACACTGAACACCGGGGAGCTGTTTTTT. This encodes CASFGTLNTGELFF.

The chain recombines TRBV5-1 with TRBJ2-3; TRBD2 matches at 12 bases. The junction had 4 bases not matched to a gene; V was cut back by 2 bases and J by 3 bases. Germline V gene lookup returns CDR1 SGHRS and CDR2 YFSETQ. The CDR3 extends over 16 amino acids. Written as DNA, the CDR3 is TGCGCCAGCAGCTTTCCTAGCGGGAGGGTTACAGATACGCAGTATTTT. This codes for CASSFPSGRVTDTQYF. The whole variable domain, remainder taken from reference TRBV5-1 and TRBJ2-3, is KAGVTQTPRYLIKTRGQQVTLSCSPISGHRSVSWYQQTPGQGLQFLFEYFSETQRNKGNFPGRFSGRQFSNSRSEMNVSTLELGDSALYLCASSFPSGRVTDTQYFGPGTRLTVL.

The chain combines TRBV19 with TRBJ2-5; the D is unclear. CDR3 size: 13 residues. Trimming took off 1 base at V and 5 bases at J, with 8 bases between the two ends. In germline, CDR1 is LNHDA, CDR2 SQIVND (reference sequence). The CDR3 DNA follows: TGTGCCAGTAGTATAGGTTCCCGGGAGACCCAGTACTTC. Encoded protein: CASSIGSRETQYF.

The genes are TRBV5-4 and TRBJ2-1; D gene unclear. The CDR3 runs to 12 residues. Germline lookup yields CDR1 SGHNT and CDR2 YYREEE (reference sequence). V was shortened by 4 bases and J by 10 bases, with 12 bases between the two germline ends. CDR3 sequence: CASSLTKREQFF. The CDR3 region has the DNA TGTGCCAGCAGCCTGACAAAACGCGAGCAGTTCTTC. Supplemented by reference TRBV5-4 and TRBJ2-1, the full variable domain reads ETGVTQSPTHLIKTRGQQVTLRCSSQSGHNTVSWYQQALGQGPQFIFQYYREEENGRGNFPPRFSGLQFPNYSSELNVNALELDDSALYLCASSLTKREQFFGPGTRLTVL.

V usage is TRBV27 and J usage is TRBJ1-2; D not resolved. The length of the CDR3 is 17 residues. Trimming cost V 1 base and J 0 bases, with 15 bases left between them. The germline CDR1 and CDR2 sequences are MNHEY and SMNVEV (reference sequence). In DNA, the CDR3 is TGTGCCAGCAGTTTATACCCCAGGTCCTCCCCTAACTATGGCTACACCTTC. This sequence encodes CASSLYPRSSPNYGYTF.

The chain joins TRBV4-3 to TRBJ2-2; TRBD1 aligns across 10 bases. The CDR3 has 16 amino acids. Unmatched junction bases numbered 3, after V lost 0 bases and J lost 5 bases. Per germline, CDR1 LGHNA and CDR2 YSLEER. The CDR3 DNA is TGCGCCAGCAGCCAAGATCCGGGACAGGGGACCGGGGAGCTGTTTTTT. Encoded protein: CASSQDPGQGTGELFF.

The CDR3 reads CSVVPGQTQETQYF. CDR3 DNA: TGCAGCGTTGTCCCGGGACAGACCCAAGAGACCCAGTACTTC. V and J are TRBV29-1 and TRBJ2-5, with 7 nucleotides matching TRBD1. Germline V gene lookup returns CDR1 SQVTM and CDR2 ANQGSEA. The CDR3 contains 14 residues. V was pared by 4 bases and J by 1 base, with 6 bases of the junction left unmatched.

The rearrangement uses TRBV24-1 and TRBJ2-2; 9 bases match TRBD1. Germline V gene lookup returns CDR1 KGHDR and CDR2 SFDVKD. CDR3 length equals 13 residues. With 6 bases clipped from V and 7 bases from J, the junction kept 2 bases outside the gene matches. The CDR3 protein is CATSRTGVGELFF. The CDR3, as DNA: TGTGCCACCAGTAGGACAGGGGTCGGGGAGCTGTTTTTT.

The rearrangement uses TRBV29-1 and TRBJ2-1; a weak D match, TRBD1 (6 bases). The germline V and J ends were trimmed by 5 bases and 10 bases, with 18 bases remaining between them. CDR1 and CDR2 from the germline V gene are SQVTM and ANQGSEA. This CDR3 spans 13 amino acids. Written as DNA, the CDR3 is TGCAGCGTTTACCTAGCAGGGGTTTGGGAGCAGTTCTTC. Translation: CSVYLAGVWEQFF.